One sample yielded the 6 T cell receptor beta chains listed below, sequenced in a study of T cells in pancreatic ductal adenocarcinoma. The table came from immunoSEQ multiplex PCR; TCRdb's copy has only in-frame clones and leaves some out. The table records about 2,500 clones, 80% to 85% of them present only once. The selected patients with pancreatic ductal adenocarcinoma had surgery but no neoadjuvant therapy. The sample consisted of pancreatic tumor tissue. The receptors were gathered from a human donor with pancreatic ductal adenocarcinoma.

This clone has just a few counts. The genes are TRBV5-8 and TRBJ1-5, with a tentative D call TRBD1 (6 bases). V shed 3 bases and J shed 4 bases, with 11 bases lying between them. The germline CDR1 and CDR2 sequences are SGHTS and YDEGEE. The CDR3 has 14 residues. In nucleotides, the CDR3 is TGTGCCAGCAGCTCAGGACAGATTAATCAGCCCCAGCATTTT. This sequence encodes CASSSGQINQPQHF.

This clone appeared a single time. V usage is TRBV10-2 and J usage is TRBJ2-7, with a weak D call TRBD2 (6 bases). Germline CDR1 is WSHSY and CDR2 is SAAADI. The CDR3 length is 12 residues. Between the trimmed V and J ends, which lost 7 bases and 1 base, there was a span of 8 bases. The CDR3 coding sequence is TGCGCCAGCACTAGCGCATCCTACGAGCAGTACTTC. Protein sequence: CASTSASYEQYF.

This clone was observed a handful of times. The rearrangement links TRBV2 to TRBJ2-7; 13 positions agree with TRBD2. This CDR3 is 14 amino acids long. The junction had 4 bases not matched to a gene; V was cut back by 6 bases and J by 5 bases. From germline, CDR1 is SNHLY and CDR2 FYNNEI. The DNA of the CDR3 is TGTGCCAGCAGGCGACTAGCGGGAGGCAACGAGCAGTACTTC. Translation gives CASRRLAGGNEQYF.

The chain combines TRBV28 with TRBJ2-1; 7 positions agree with TRBD1. Germline V gene sequence: CDR1 MDHEN, CDR2 SYDVKM. This CDR3 comprises 15 residues. Trimming at V came to 4 bases and at J to 9 bases, leaving 12 bases not matched to a gene. CDR3 sequence (DNA): TGTGCCAGCAGTTCTAATGTCTGGACAGGCCCTGAGCAGTTCTTC. It encodes CASSSNVWTGPEQFF.

This clone was seen more than once but under ten times. The V gene is TRBV27, the J gene TRBJ2-1, with 12 bases identical to TRBD2. The junction had 1 base not matched to a gene; V was cut back by 5 bases and J by 5 bases. This CDR3 spans 14 amino acids. Germline-derived CDR1 and CDR2 are MNHEY and SMNVEV (reference sequence). The CDR3 sequence is CASSRLAGDNEQFF. In nucleotides, the CDR3 is TGTGCCAGCAGTCGACTAGCGGGAGACAATGAGCAGTTCTTC.

V is TRBV4-3 and J is TRBJ2-7, with D maybe TRBD1 (5 bases). This CDR3 region has 15 residues. The germline V gene has CDR1 LGHNA and CDR2 YSLEER. V lost 1 base to trimming and J lost 4 bases, with 14 bases between them. The CDR3 sequence: CASSQGHAQGYEQYF. CDR3 DNA sequence: TGCGCCAGCAGCCAAGGCCACGCCCAGGGTTACGAGCAGTACTTC.